The rows below give T cell receptor beta chains drawn from one sample of a study of control samples from healthy donors and cancer patients. Sequencing was performed with immunoSEQ multiplex PCR; in TCRdb, only in-frame clones are kept and a portion is missing. There are approximately 100,000 clones in the sample; about 85% occur only once, and more than 2% lies in the top ten. The sequenced sample consisted of blood. The receptors were gathered from a middle-aged woman in good health. Both conserved end residues are part of each CDR3. The order of the fields is D gene, V gene, clone size, J gene, CDR3 protein, CDR3 DNA. The D gene is left open where the match is weak. Size tells how often a clone was seen (once, few, many) or the class of an expanded clone, and some rows leave it out.

>-|TRBV3-1/TRBV3-2|-|TRBJ1-2
CASSSNRAGAYGYTF
TGTGCCAGCAGCTCCAATCGGGCAGGCGCCTATGGCTACACCTTC
>-|TRBV25-1|-|TRBJ2-6
CASSESGSGANVLTF
TGTGCCAGCAGTGAAAGTGGGTCAGGGGCCAACGTCCTGACTTTC
>-|TRBV6-2/TRBV6-3|-|TRBJ2-7
CASSQAGSYEQYF
TGTGCCAGCAGTCAAGCAGGCTCCTACGAGCAGTACTTC
>-|TRBV2|few|TRBJ2-4
CASSYRQPQNIQYF
TGTGCCAGCAGTTACCGGCAACCCCAAAACATTCAGTACTTC
>TRBD1|TRBV7-2|-|TRBJ1-2
CASSLGGTGVGYGYTF
TGTGCCAGCAGCTTAGGCGGGACAGGGGTAGGATATGGCTACACCTTC
>TRBD1|TRBV6-5|many|TRBJ2-6
CATKGARTGANVLTF
TGTGCCACCAAGGGGGCGCGGACCGGGGCCAACGTCCTGACTTTC
>TRBD1|TRBV29-1|-|TRBJ1-5
CSVVTGHHNQPQHF
TGCAGCGTAGTGACAGGGCACCACAATCAGCCCCAGCATTTT
>TRBD1|TRBV19|-|TRBJ2-4
CASSRRTGHGLAKNIQYF
TGTGCCAGTAGTAGAAGGACAGGGCATGGACTAGCCAAAAACATTCAGTACTTC
>-|TRBV18|-|TRBJ2-1
CASAGSSSYNEQFF
TGTGCCAGCGCCGGGTCGAGCTCCTACAATGAGCAGTTCTTC
>-|TRBV18|-|TRBJ2-3
CASSPRQTIGKDTQYF
TGTGCCAGCTCACCTCGACAGACCATAGGAAAAGATACGCAGTATTTT
>TRBD2|TRBV28|few|TRBJ2-3
CASSPLGLAGPTDTQYF
TGTGCCAGCAGTCCACTGGGACTAGCGGGGCCCACAGATACGCAGTATTTT
>-|TRBV7-9|-|TRBJ1-2
CASTEPETANYGYTF
TGTGCCAGCACCGAACCGGAGACAGCTAACTATGGCTACACCTTC
>TRBD2|TRBV2|-|TRBJ2-1
CASGPAGAPGAEQFF
TGTGCCAGCGGACCAGCGGGGGCCCCGGGGGCTGAGCAGTTCTTC
>-|TRBV30|-|TRBJ2-5
CAWSVRIQETQYF
TGTGCCTGGAGTGTACGGATCCAAGAGACCCAGTACTTC
>-|TRBV6-6|-|TRBJ2-5
CASSYYQETQYF
TGTGCCAGCAGTTACTACCAAGAGACCCAGTACTTC
>-|TRBV11-3|-|TRBJ1-1
CASSKAAGLSNTEAFF
TGTGCCAGCAGTAAGGCTGCGGGACTCTCGAACACTGAAGCTTTCTTT
>TRBD1|TRBV6-5|-|TRBJ2-3
CASSRGQGSTDTQYF
TGTGCCAGCAGTAGGGGACAGGGAAGCACAGATACGCAGTATTTT
>TRBD1|TRBV4-3|once|TRBJ2-2
CASSPSRTGRGTGELFF
TGCGCCAGCAGCCCTTCTAGGACAGGAAGGGGAACCGGGGAGCTGTTTTTT
>-|TRBV5-8|-|TRBJ2-1
CASSFAVSWGSSYNEQFF
TGTGCCAGCAGCTTCGCGGTTTCATGGGGGAGCTCCTACAATGAGCAGTTCTTC
>-|TRBV5-1|-|TRBJ1-3
CASSLGSGNTIYF
TGCGCCAGCAGCTTGGGGTCTGGAAACACCATATATTTT
>TRBD2|TRBV5-1|-|TRBJ2-3
CASSLLAGSPTQYF
TGCGCCAGCAGCTTGCTAGCGGGGTCCCCTACGCAGTATTTT
>-|TRBV18|-|TRBJ1-1
CASSRARGNTEAFF
TGTGCCAGCTCACGCGCGAGGGGGAACACTGAAGCTTTCTTT
>-|TRBV7-9|-|TRBJ2-7
CASSLSGTREQYF
TGTGCCAGCAGCTTATCGGGGACAAGGGAGCAGTACTTC
>TRBD1|TRBV24-1|-|TRBJ2-4
CATSDLGQGGLGRIQYF
TGTGCCACCAGTGACCTCGGACAGGGAGGCTTGGGTAGGATTCAGTACTTC
>TRBD2|TRBV24-1|-|TRBJ2-7
CATSDFSGGRYEQYF
TGTGCCACCAGTGATTTTAGCGGGGGACGCTACGAGCAGTACTTC
>-|TRBV7-9|-|TRBJ1-1
CASSLGIGGTEAFF
TGTGCCAGCAGCTTAGGGATAGGTGGGACTGAAGCTTTCTTT
>TRBD1|TRBV20-1|-|TRBJ2-7
CSASGQGAYEQYF
TGCAGTGCTAGTGGCCAGGGGGCCTACGAGCAGTACTTC
>-|TRBV9|-|TRBJ1-1
CASSEAGRGAEAFF
TGTGCCAGCAGTGAGGCCGGGAGGGGCGCTGAAGCTTTCTTT
>-|TRBV6-2/TRBV6-3|-|TRBJ1-1
CASSYPSRNTEAFF
TGTGCCAGCAGTTACCCGAGCAGGAACACTGAAGCTTTCTTT
>-|TRBV7-2|-|TRBJ1-1
CASSPGGQLDTEAFF
TGTGCCAGCAGCCCGGGGGGGCAGCTTGACACTGAAGCTTTCTTT
>-|TRBV10-3|-|TRBJ2-1
CAAGGDGLGYNEQFF
TGTGCCGCCGGCGGCGACGGCCTAGGGTACAATGAGCAGTTCTTC
>-|TRBV7-2|-|TRBJ1-5
CASSPQGDFYSNQPQHF
TGTGCCAGCAGCCCCCAAGGGGATTTCTATAGCAATCAGCCCCAGCATTTT
>TRBD2|TRBV6-4|few|TRBJ2-3
CASSGTSGADTQYF
TGTGCCAGCAGTGGGACTAGCGGGGCAGATACGCAGTATTTT
>TRBD2|TRBV5-1|-|TRBJ2-2
CASSPQTSGGAAAGELFF
TGCGCCAGCAGCCCCCAAACTAGCGGGGGGGCCGCTGCCGGGGAGCTGTTTTTT
>-|TRBV2|few|TRBJ1-1
CASSEENRGTEAFF
TGTGCCAGCAGTGAAGAAAACAGAGGGACTGAAGCTTTCTTT
>-|TRBV6-5|-|TRBJ1-4
CASRGTSRTNEKLFF
TGTGCCAGCAGGGGGACATCTCGAACTAATGAAAAACTGTTTTTT
>TRBD2|TRBV2|-|TRBJ2-5
CASSEAGRLAEETQYF
TGTGCCAGCAGTGAAGCAGGACGCCTAGCGGAAGAGACCCAGTACTTC
>-|TRBV6-5|-|TRBJ1-5
CASRLRWGSNQPQHF
TGTGCCAGCAGACTTAGGTGGGGGAGCAATCAGCCCCAGCATTTT
>TRBD1|TRBV19|-|TRBJ1-2
CASSGDRVGYGYTF
TGTGCCAGTAGTGGCGACAGGGTGGGCTATGGCTACACCTTC
>-|TRBV9|-|TRBJ2-3
CASSAPRDSTDTQYF
TGTGCCAGCAGCGCCCCGCGGGACAGCACAGATACGCAGTATTTT
>TRBD1|TRBV20-1|-|TRBJ1-2
CSAREGAVTF
TGCAGTGCTAGGGAGGGGGCGGTCACCTTC
>TRBD1|TRBV2|-|TRBJ2-7
CASSPDRTSSYEQYF
TGTGCCAGCAGCCCGGACAGGACAAGCTCCTACGAGCAGTACTTC
>-|TRBV6-5|-|TRBJ2-6
CASIPASSGANVLTF
TGTGCCAGCATTCCAGCCAGCTCTGGGGCCAACGTCCTGACTTTC
>-|TRBV7-9|-|TRBJ1-2
CASSLEGPPYGYTF
TGTGCCAGCAGCTTAGAGGGACCCCCCTATGGCTACACCTTC
>-|TRBV5-1|few|TRBJ2-7
CASSSTGHGEQYF
TGCGCCAGCAGCTCGACAGGACACGGAGAGCAGTACTTC